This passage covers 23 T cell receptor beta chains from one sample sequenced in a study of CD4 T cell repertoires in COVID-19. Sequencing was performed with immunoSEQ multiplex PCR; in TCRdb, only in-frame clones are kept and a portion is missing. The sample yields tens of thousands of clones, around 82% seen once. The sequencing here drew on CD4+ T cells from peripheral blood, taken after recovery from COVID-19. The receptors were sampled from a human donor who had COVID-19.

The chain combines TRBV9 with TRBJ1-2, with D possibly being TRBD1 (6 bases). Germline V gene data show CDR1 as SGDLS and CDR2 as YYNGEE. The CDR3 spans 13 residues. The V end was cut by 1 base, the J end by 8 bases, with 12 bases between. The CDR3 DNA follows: TGTGCCAGCAGCGTAAACAGGGACTTGGGCTACACCTTC. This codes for CASSVNRDLGYTF.

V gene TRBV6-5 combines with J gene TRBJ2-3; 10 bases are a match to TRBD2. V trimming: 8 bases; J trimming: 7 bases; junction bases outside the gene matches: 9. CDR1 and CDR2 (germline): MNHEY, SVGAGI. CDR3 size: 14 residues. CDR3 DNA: TGTGCCAGCCGACCTCTAGCGGGAGTTAATACGCAGTATTTT. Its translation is CASRPLAGVNTQYF.

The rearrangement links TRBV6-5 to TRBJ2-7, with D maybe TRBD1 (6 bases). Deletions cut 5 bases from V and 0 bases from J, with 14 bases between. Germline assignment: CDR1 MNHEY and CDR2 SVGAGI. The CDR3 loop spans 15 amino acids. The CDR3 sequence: CASSPADSSSYEQYF. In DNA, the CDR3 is TGTGCCAGCAGTCCCGCGGACAGCAGCTCCTACGAGCAGTACTTC.

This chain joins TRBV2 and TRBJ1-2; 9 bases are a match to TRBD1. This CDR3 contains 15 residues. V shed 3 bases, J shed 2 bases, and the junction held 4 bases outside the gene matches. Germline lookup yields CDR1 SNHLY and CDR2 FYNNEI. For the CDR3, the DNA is TGTGCCAGCAGTGAGGGACAGGGCTGGAACTATGGCTACACCTTC. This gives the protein CASSEGQGWNYGYTF.

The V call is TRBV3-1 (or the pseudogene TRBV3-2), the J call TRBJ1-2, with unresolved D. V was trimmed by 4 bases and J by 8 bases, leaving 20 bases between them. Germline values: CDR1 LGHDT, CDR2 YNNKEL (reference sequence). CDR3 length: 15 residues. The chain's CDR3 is CASSRTRASGGGYTF. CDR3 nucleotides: TGTGCCAGCAGCCGAACTCGGGCCTCGGGCGGGGGCTACACCTTC.

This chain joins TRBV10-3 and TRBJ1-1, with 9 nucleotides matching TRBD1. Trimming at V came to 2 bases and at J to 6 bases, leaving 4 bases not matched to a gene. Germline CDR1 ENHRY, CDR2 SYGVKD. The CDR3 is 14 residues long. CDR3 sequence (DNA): TGTGCCATCAGTGAGATAGGGACAGGGCCTGAAGCTTTCTTT. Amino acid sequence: CAISEIGTGPEAFF.

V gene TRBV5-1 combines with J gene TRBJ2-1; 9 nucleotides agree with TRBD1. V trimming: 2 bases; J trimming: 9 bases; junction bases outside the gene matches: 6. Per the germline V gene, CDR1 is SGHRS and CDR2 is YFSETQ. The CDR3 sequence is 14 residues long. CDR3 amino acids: CASSFRDREGEQFF. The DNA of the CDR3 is TGCGCCAGCAGCTTTAGGGACAGGGAAGGTGAGCAGTTCTTC.

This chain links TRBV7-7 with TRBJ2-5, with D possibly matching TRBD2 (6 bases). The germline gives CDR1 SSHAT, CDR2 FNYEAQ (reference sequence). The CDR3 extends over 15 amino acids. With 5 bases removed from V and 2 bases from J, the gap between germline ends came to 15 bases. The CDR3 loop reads CASSPQLGLQETQYF. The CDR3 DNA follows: TGTGCCAGCAGCCCTCAACTGGGACTGCAAGAGACCCAGTACTTC.

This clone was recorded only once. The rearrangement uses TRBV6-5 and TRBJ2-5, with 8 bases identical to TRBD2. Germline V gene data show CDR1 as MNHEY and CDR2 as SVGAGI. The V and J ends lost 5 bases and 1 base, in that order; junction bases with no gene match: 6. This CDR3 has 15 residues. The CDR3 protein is CASSRGLATQETQYF. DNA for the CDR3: TGTGCCAGCAGTCGAGGACTAGCCACCCAAGAGACCCAGTACTTC.

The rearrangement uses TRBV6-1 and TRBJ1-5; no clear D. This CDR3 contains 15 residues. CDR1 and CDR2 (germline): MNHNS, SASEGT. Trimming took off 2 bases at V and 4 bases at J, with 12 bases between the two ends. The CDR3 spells CASSESRGSNQPQHF. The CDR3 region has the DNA TGTGCCAGCAGTGAATCACGGGGATCAAATCAGCCCCAGCATTTT.

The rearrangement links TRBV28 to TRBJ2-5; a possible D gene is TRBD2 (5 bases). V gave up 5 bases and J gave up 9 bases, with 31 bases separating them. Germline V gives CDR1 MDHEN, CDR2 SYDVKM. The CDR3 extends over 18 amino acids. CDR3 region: CASSPPDSTRRTSGAQYF. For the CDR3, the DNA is TGTGCCAGCAGTCCTCCCGACTCCACAAGACGTACCTCCGGGGCCCAGTACTTC.

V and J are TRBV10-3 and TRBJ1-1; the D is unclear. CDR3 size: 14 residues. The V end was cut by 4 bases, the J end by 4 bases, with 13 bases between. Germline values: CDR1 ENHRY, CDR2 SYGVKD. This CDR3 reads CAISVEAGVTEAFF. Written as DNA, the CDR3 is TGTGCCATCAGTGTCGAGGCCGGGGTCACTGAAGCTTTCTTT.

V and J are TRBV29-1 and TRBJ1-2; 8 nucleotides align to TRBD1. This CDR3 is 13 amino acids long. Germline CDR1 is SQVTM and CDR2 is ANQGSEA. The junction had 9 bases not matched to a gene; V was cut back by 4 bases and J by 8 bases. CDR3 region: CSVGPTGERGYTF. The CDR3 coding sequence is TGCAGCGTTGGCCCGACAGGGGAAAGGGGCTACACCTTC. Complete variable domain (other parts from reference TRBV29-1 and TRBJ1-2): SAVISQKPSRDICQRGTSLTIQCQVDSQVTMMFWYRQQPGQSLTLIATANQGSEATYESGFVIDKFPISRPNLTFSTLTVSNMSPEDSSIYLCSVGPTGERGYTFGSGTRLTVV.

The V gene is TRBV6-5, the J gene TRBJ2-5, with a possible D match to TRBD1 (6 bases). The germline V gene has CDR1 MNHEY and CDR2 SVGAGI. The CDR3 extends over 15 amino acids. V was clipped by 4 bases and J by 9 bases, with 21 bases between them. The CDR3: CASSSRGVGYVPQYF. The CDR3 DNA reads TGTGCCAGCAGTTCCAGGGGCGTGGGCTACGTGCCCCAGTACTTC.

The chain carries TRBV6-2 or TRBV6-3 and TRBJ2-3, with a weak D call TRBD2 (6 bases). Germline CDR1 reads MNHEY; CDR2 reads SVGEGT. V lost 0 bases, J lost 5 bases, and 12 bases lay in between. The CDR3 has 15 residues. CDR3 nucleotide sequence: TGTGCCAGCAGTTACTCTCGCGGGGTGATAGATACGCAGTATTTT. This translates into CASSYSRGVIDTQYF.

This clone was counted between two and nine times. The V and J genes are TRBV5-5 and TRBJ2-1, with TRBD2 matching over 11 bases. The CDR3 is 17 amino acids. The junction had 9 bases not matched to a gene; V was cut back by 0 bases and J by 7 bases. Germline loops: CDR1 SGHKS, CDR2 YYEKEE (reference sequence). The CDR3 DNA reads TGTGCCAGCAGCTTGGGGTTAGCGGGAGGGCCCCGGAATGAGCAGTTCTTC. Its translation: CASSLGLAGGPRNEQFF.

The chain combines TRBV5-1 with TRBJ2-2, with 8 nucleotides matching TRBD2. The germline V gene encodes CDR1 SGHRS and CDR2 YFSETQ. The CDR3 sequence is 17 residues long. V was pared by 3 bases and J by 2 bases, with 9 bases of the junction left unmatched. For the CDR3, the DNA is TGCGCCAGCAGCTGGACTCCCACTAGCGGCAACACCGGGGAGCTGTTTTTT. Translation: CASSWTPTSGNTGELFF. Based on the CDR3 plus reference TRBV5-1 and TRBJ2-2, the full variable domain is KAGVTQTPRYLIKTRGQQVTLSCSPISGHRSVSWYQQTPGQGLQFLFEYFSETQRNKGNFPGRFSGRQFSNSRSEMNVSTLELGDSALYLCASSWTPTSGNTGELFFGEGSRLTVL.

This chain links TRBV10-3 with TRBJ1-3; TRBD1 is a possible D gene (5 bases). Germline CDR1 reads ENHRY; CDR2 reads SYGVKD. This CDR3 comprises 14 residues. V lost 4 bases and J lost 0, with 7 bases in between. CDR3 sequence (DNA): TGTGCCATCAGTGGGCAGGGCTCTGGAAACACCATATATTTT. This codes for CAISGQGSGNTIYF.

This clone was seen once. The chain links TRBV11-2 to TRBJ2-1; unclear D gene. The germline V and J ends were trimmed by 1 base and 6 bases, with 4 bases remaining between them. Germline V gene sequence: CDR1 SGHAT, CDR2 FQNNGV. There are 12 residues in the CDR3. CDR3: CASSLARNEQFF. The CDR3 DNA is TGTGCCAGCAGCTTAGCACGCAATGAGCAGTTCTTC.

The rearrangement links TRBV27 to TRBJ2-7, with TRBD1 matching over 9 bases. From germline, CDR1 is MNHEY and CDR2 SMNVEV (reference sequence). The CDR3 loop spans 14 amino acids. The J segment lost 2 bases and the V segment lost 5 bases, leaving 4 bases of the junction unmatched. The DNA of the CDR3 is TGTGCCAGCAGTCTGGGACAGGGTCCCTACGAGCAGTACTTC. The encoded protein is CASSLGQGPYEQYF.

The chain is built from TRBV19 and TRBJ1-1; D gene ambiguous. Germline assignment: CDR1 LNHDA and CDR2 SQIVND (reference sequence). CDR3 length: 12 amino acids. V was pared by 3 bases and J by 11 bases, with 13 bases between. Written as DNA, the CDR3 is TGTGCCAGTAGTATTGCGGGAGGTTTGGCTTTCTTT. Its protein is CASSIAGGLAFF.

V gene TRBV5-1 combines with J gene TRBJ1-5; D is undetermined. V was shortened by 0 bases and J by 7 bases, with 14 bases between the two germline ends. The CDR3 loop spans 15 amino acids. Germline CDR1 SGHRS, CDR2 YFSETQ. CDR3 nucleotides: TGCGCCAGCAGCTTGGTCGGTACTGACGACCAGCCCCAGCATTTT. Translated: CASSLVGTDDQPQHF. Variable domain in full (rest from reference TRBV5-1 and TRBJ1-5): KAGVTQTPRYLIKTRGQQVTLSCSPISGHRSVSWYQQTPGQGLQFLFEYFSETQRNKGNFPGRFSGRQFSNSRSEMNVSTLELGDSALYLCASSLVGTDDQPQHFGDGTRLSIL.

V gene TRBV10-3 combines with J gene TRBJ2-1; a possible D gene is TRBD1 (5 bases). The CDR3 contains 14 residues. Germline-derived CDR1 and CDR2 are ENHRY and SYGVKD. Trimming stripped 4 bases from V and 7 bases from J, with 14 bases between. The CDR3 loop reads CAISGLTGLNEQFF. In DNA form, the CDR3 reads TGTGCCATCAGTGGATTAACAGGTCTGAATGAGCAGTTCTTC.